The entry below describes one T cell receptor beta chain. The antigen is unknown. Data came from immunoSEQ multiplex PCR; TCRdb stores just in-frame clones and leaves some out. The table has more than 6,000 clones, approximately 80% seen once. The data originate from a study of immune evolution from preneoplasia to lung adenocarcinoma. Study-level results: Top clone share appeared to fall from AAH through AIS, MIA, adenocarcinoma.

Resections took place in Japan or China from about 2014 to 2018. V lost 4 bases and J lost 10, with 18 bases in between. Germline CDR1 and CDR2: SGHNT and YYREEE (reference sequence). This CDR3 spans 15 amino acids. Material: FFPE lung adenocarcinoma in situ tissue. V is TRBV5-4 and J is TRBJ1-6; maybe TRBD1 (5 bases). The clonotype originates from a person aged 55-80 years with lung adenocarcinoma. CDR3 nucleotide sequence: TGTGCCAGCAGCCTCCGGGGGGTCGGGCCCTCACCCCTCCACTTT. Translating it yields CASSLRGVGPSPLHF. The whole variable domain, filled in from reference TRBV5-4 and TRBJ1-6, reads ETGVTQSPTHLIKTRGQQVTLRCSSQSGHNTVSWYQQALGQGPQFIFQYYREEENGRGNFPPRFSGLQFPNYSSELNVNALELDDSALYLCASSLRGVGPSPLHFGNGTRLTVT.